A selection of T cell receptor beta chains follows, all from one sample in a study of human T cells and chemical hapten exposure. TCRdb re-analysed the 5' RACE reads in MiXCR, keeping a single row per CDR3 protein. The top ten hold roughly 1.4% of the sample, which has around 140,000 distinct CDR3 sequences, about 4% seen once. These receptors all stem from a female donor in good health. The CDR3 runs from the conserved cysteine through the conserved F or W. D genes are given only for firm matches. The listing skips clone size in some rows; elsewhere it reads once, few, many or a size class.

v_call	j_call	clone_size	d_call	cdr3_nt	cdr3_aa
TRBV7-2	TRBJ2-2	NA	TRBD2	TGTGCCAGCAGGGAGCGGGGGACTAACACCGGGGAGCTGTTTTTT	CASRERGTNTGELFF
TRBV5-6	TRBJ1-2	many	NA	TGTGCCAGCAGCCTGGGTCAACTTAACTATGGCTACACCTTC	CASSLGQLNYGYTF
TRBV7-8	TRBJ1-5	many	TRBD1	TGTGCCAGCAGCCCGGACAGGACCCAGCCCCAGCATTTT	CASSPDRTQPQHF
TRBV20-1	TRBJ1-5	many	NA	TGCAGTGCTAGAGTGCTCAGCAATCAGCCCCAGCATTTT	CSARVLSNQPQHF
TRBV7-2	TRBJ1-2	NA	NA	TGTGCCAGCAGCTTAACAGGGAGGAAGAATGGCTACACCTTC	CASSLTGRKNGYTF
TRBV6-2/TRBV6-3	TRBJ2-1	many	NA	TGTGCCAGCAAGGGGGGCTCCTACAATGAGCAGTTCTTC	CASKGGSYNEQFF
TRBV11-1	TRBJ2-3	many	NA	TGTGCCAGCAGCTTAGCATCCCCTTCCTTGACAGCCGCAGATACGCAGTATTTT	CASSLASPSLTAADTQYF
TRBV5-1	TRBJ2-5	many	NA	TGCGCCAGCAGCTTGTCCGCAGGGGCTGATAAGAGACCCCAGTACTTC	CASSLSAGADKRPQYF
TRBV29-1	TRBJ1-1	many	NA	TGCAGCGTTGAAAGGGGGGGGGACACTGAAGCTTTCTTT	CSVERGGDTEAFF
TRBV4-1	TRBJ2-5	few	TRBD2	TGCGCCAGCAGCCCCCTACTAGCGGGGTCGGTCGGGGAAGAGACCCAGTACTTC	CASSPLLAGSVGEETQYF
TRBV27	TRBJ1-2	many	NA	TGTGCCAGCAGTTTATATGGGGTAGTCGCCGACGGCGTTAACTATGGCTACACCTTC	CASSLYGVVADGVNYGYTF
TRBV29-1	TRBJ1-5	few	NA	TGCAGCGTTTCCGAGGGAGTTACCTATCAGCCCCAGCATTTT	CSVSEGVTYQPQHF
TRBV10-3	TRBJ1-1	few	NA	TGTGCCATCAGTACAGCTAACACTGAAGCTTTCTTT	CAISTANTEAFF
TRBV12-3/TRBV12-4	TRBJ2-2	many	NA	TGTGCCAGCAGTCCTATGACCGGACGGGGCACCGGGGAGCTGTTTTTT	CASSPMTGRGTGELFF
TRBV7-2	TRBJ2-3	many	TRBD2	TGTGCCAGCAGCTTAGCCGGGGGGACGGTCGCGACAGATACGCAGTATTTT	CASSLAGGTVATDTQYF
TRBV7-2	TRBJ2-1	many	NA	TGTGCCAGCAGCATTACGGACAATGAGCAGTTCTTC	CASSITDNEQFF
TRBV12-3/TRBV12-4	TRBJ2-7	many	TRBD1	TGTGCCAGCACCCTGACCGGGACAGGAATCTACGAGCAGTACTTC	CASTLTGTGIYEQYF
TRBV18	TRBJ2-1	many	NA	TGTGCCAGCTCACAGAATGGACTGTACAATGAGCAGTTCTTC	CASSQNGLYNEQFF
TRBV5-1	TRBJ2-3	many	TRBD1	TGCGCCAGCAGCTATTTGACAGGGGATCATACGCAGTATTTT	CASSYLTGDHTQYF
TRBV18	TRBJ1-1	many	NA	TGTGCCAGCTCACCGAGCCAGGTTCCATCCACTGAAGCTTTCTTT	CASSPSQVPSTEAFF
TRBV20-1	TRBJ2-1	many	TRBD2	TGCAGTGCTAGAGGTGTGGCGGGGGGGACGTACAATGAGCAGTTCTTC	CSARGVAGGTYNEQFF
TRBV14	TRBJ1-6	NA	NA	TGTGCCAGCAGCCAAGGAAAGGGTTCAAGCTCCTATAATTCACCCCTCCACTTT	CASSQGKGSSSYNSPLHF
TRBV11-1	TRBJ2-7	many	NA	TGTGCCAGCAGCCCTGGGGGTCCTTCCTACGAGCAGTACTTC	CASSPGGPSYEQYF
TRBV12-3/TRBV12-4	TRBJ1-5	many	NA	TGTGCCAGCAGTTTAGACGTCAGCACTCAGCCCCAGCATTTT	CASSLDVSTQPQHF
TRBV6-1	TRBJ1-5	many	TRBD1	TGTGCCAGCATCCTGGACAGGGGGGATCAGCCCCAGCATTTT	CASILDRGDQPQHF
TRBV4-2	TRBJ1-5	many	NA	TGTGCCAGCAGCCAAGAGATGGGGGACCAGGAGAGTCAGCCCCAGCATTTT	CASSQEMGDQESQPQHF
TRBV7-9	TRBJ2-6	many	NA	TGTGCCAGCAGCTCTACAGGGTATGGGGCCAACGTCCTGACTTTC	CASSSTGYGANVLTF
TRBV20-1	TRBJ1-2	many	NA	TGCAGTGCTAGGGGATCTACAACCGGGTTTGATGGCTACACCTTC	CSARGSTTGFDGYTF
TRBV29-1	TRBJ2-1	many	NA	TGCAGCGTTGAAGATCGGTACAATGAGCAGTTCTTC	CSVEDRYNEQFF
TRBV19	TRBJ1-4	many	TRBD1	TGTGCCAGTAGTATTGGTCTGGCGGGGACAGGGGAAAAACTGTTTTTT	CASSIGLAGTGEKLFF
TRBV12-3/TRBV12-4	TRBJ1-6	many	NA	TGTGCCAGCACCTCTGGGCCTCCGGATAATTCACCCCTCCACTTT	CASTSGPPDNSPLHF
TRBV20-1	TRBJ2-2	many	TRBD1	TGCAGTGCTAGAGATCCCGACAGGGGGGACACCGGGGAGCTGTTTTTT	CSARDPDRGDTGELFF
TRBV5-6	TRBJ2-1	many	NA	TGTGCCAGCAGCTTGTTGGGACCCGGTGGCTACAATGAGCAGTTCTTC	CASSLLGPGGYNEQFF
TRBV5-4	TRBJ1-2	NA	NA	TGTGCCAGCAGAGATGTTATGGGGGTTAAGTATGGCTACACCTTC	CASRDVMGVKYGYTF
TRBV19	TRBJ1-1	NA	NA	TGTGCCAGCTCCCCGAGGGTTGGCGGAAGCAAAGCTTTCTTT	CASSPRVGGSKAFF